Following are 26 T cell receptor beta chains from one sample sequenced in a study of TIL therapy for anti-PD-1-resistant metastatic lung cancer. Time point here: pre-treatment sample, taken before nivolumab and TIL therapy. The tumor samples were excised metastases, mostly pleural nodules or supraclavicular lymph nodes. The libraries were made with immunoSEQ v3. Method: immunoSEQ multiplex PCR; TCRdb's copy keeps in-frame clones and lacks some. The sample has about 12,000 clones; roughly 58% are singletons. This sample comprised tumor tissue, obtained at baseline. Every receptor here comes from a person aged 30 to 80 with non-small cell lung cancer.

This clone was found a few times. This chain connects TRBV15 to TRBJ1-3, with D hard to call. The V and J ends lost 5 bases and 1 base respectively, with 15 bases between them. The germline CDR1 and CDR2 sequences are LNHNV and YYDKDF (reference sequence). CDR3 size: 16 residues. CDR3 DNA: TGTGCCACCAGCGTAGGATCGACTGGGTCTGGAAACACCATATATTTT. Translating gives CATSVGSTGSGNTIYF.

This clone was seen a handful of times. This chain connects TRBV23-1 to TRBJ2-2; TRBD1 aligns across 10 bases. TRBV23-1 is filed as an ORF, its function uncertain. V dropped 2 bases and J dropped 6; count of bases not matched to a gene: 6. CDR3 size: 16 residues. CDR3 protein: CASSQPGQGTSGELFF. Written as DNA, the CDR3 is TGCGCCAGCAGTCAACCGGGACAGGGGACATCCGGGGAGCTGTTTTTT.

This clone is categorized as medium-sized. The chain is built from TRBV4-2 and TRBJ2-2; weak D call: TRBD1 (5 bases). This CDR3 is 16 amino acids long. Germline V gives CDR1 LGHNA, CDR2 YNFKEQ. The ends were cut back, 5 bases at V and 1 base at J, with 14 bases in the middle. The CDR3 region is CASSGDVGVNTGELFF. CDR3 bases: TGTGCCAGCAGCGGAGATGTAGGGGTGAACACCGGGGAGCTGTTTTTT.

This clone has more than one count but fewer than ten. The chain recombines TRBV27 with TRBJ2-7; D is perhaps TRBD1 (5 bases). Germline V gives CDR1 MNHEY, CDR2 SMNVEV (reference sequence). CDR3 length equals 14 residues. The V end lost 6 bases, the J end lost 3 bases, and 15 bases lay between the germline ends. CDR3 residues: CASRLGAANYEQYF. The CDR3 DNA reads as TGTGCCAGCAGACTTGGGGCGGCGAACTACGAGCAGTACTTC.

This chain joins TRBV5-6 and TRBJ1-2; D is unresolved. Germline values: CDR1 SGHDT, CDR2 YYEEEE. The CDR3 sequence is 13 residues long. V lost 4 bases to trimming and J lost 0 bases, with 7 bases between them. The CDR3 spells CASSRNPNYGYTF. The CDR3 DNA reads TGTGCCAGCAGCCGTAACCCTAACTATGGCTACACCTTC.

The chain uses TRBV12-5 and TRBJ1-5; D might be TRBD1 (5 bases). The CDR3 is 16 amino acids. Trimming removed 9 bases at V and 2 bases at J, with 20 bases between. From germline, CDR1 is LGHNT and CDR2 FRNRAP. The CDR3 loop reads CASPPPWGTGNQPQHF. For the CDR3, the DNA is TGTGCTAGCCCCCCCCCTTGGGGGACGGGCAATCAGCCCCAGCATTTT.

In nucleotides, the CDR3 is TGTGCCAGCAGTTTATGGGCAACGGCGGACACTGAAGCTTTCTTT. It is translated as CASSLWATADTEAFF. The J gene is TRBJ1-1, the V gene TRBV27; D uncertain. CDR3 size: 15 residues. Between the trimmed V and J ends, which lost 1 base and 3 bases, there was a span of 12 bases. Germline lookup yields CDR1 MNHEY and CDR2 SMNVEV (reference sequence).

The V call is TRBV3-1 (or the pseudogene TRBV3-2), the J call TRBJ2-3; D is perhaps TRBD1 (5 bases). Germline V gene lookup returns CDR1 LGHDT and CDR2 YNNKEL (reference sequence). V was clipped by 0 bases and J by 0 bases, with 13 bases between them. This CDR3 contains 17 residues. The CDR3, as DNA: TGTGCCAGCAGCCAAGAGAGATCAGGGATGAGCACAGATACGCAGTATTTT. This codes for CASSQERSGMSTDTQYF.

This chain uses TRBV25-1 with TRBJ2-2; 7 positions agree with TRBD1. The ends lost 9 bases at V and 6 bases at J; junction bases unmatched: 4. The CDR3 has 12 residues. CDR1 MGHDK and CDR2 SYGVNS come from the germline V gene. CDR3 sequence reads: CASMTGSGELFF. The CDR3 region has the DNA TGTGCCAGTATGACAGGGTCCGGGGAGCTGTTTTTT.

The V call is TRBV6-1, the J call TRBJ1-2; TRBD1 aligns across 8 bases. The germline gives CDR1 MNHNS, CDR2 SASEGT. The trim removed 1 base at V and 2 bases at J, leaving 6 bases unmatched. The length of the CDR3 is 16 residues. CDR3 residues: CASSEVRRQGNYGYTF. CDR3 nucleotides: TGTGCCAGCAGTGAAGTGCGCAGACAGGGGAACTATGGCTACACCTTC.

V usage is TRBV18 and J usage is TRBJ2-1; 8 bases are shared with TRBD1. V was pared by 6 bases and J by 5 bases, with 9 bases of the junction left unmatched. The CDR3 sequence is 15 residues long. Germline assignment: CDR1 KGHSH and CDR2 LQKENI. The CDR3 nucleotides are TGTGCCAGCTCCTACGGGGTACAGGGGGACAATGAGCAGTTCTTC. Residues: CASSYGVQGDNEQFF.

This clone was observed a handful of times. The J gene is TRBJ2-2, the V gene TRBV2; D gene ambiguous. The germline gives CDR1 SNHLY, CDR2 FYNNEI. This CDR3 has 14 amino acids. V was pared by 7 bases and J by 0 bases, with 9 bases between. CDR3 loop: CASIIHPNTGELFF. The DNA for the CDR3 is TGTGCCAGCATCATACATCCGAACACCGGGGAGCTGTTTTTT.

The CDR3 sequence: CASSSDHTEAFF. DNA of the CDR3: TGTGCCAGCAGCTCCGACCACACTGAAGCTTTCTTT. V is TRBV11-3 and J is TRBJ1-1; D is ambiguous. From germline, CDR1 is SGHNT and CDR2 YENEEA. The V end was cut by 4 bases, the J end by 3 bases, with 6 bases between. The CDR3 runs 12 residues.

V is TRBV18 and J is TRBJ1-1; D gene unclear. From germline, CDR1 is KGHSH and CDR2 LQKENI. The CDR3 is 12 residues long. V was pared by 1 base and J by 1 base, with 1 base between. The DNA of the CDR3 is TGTGCCAGCTCACCACAGAACACTGAAGCTTTCTTT. This gives the protein CASSPQNTEAFF. Complete variable domain (other parts from reference TRBV18 and TRBJ1-1): NAGVMQNPRHLVRRRGQEARLRCSPMKGHSHVYWYRQLPEEGLKFMVYLQKENIIDESGMPKERFSAEFPKEGPSILRIQQVVRGDSAAYFCASSPQNTEAFFGQGTRLTVV.

The J gene is TRBJ1-5, the V gene TRBV5-8, with unresolved D. V lost 4 bases and J 1 base, leaving 9 bases between the germline ends. The CDR3 totals 14 residues. Germline V CDR1 and CDR2: SGHTS, YDEGEE. The CDR3 bases are TGTGCCAGCAGCGGACCCTTAAGCAATCAGCCCCAGCATTTT. Its translation: CASSGPLSNQPQHF.

In its sample, this clone was seen a few times. The chain links TRBV6-6 to TRBJ2-2; 7 bases are a match to TRBD2. The germline V gene encodes CDR1 MNHNY and CDR2 SVGAGI (reference sequence). J lost 9 bases, V lost 2 bases, and 12 bases had no gene match. The CDR3 sequence is 16 residues long. The CDR3 is CASSYKVGEGPRELFF. In DNA, the CDR3 is TGTGCCAGCAGTTACAAAGTGGGGGAGGGCCCCAGGGAGCTGTTTTTT.

This sequence joins TRBV13 and TRBJ1-1; no clear D. Per germline, CDR1 PRHDT and CDR2 FYEKMQ (reference sequence). The ends were cut back, 0 bases at V and 4 bases at J, with 9 bases in the middle. The CDR3 sequence is 14 residues long. The CDR3 region is CASSLGPGGTEAFF. DNA of the CDR3: TGTGCCAGCAGCTTAGGCCCAGGCGGCACTGAAGCTTTCTTT.

V gene TRBV6-1 combines with J gene TRBJ1-4, with 9 bases that match TRBD1. V lost 3 bases, J lost 4 bases, and 3 bases stayed unmatched. The CDR3 runs 15 residues. Germline V gene lookup returns CDR1 MNHNS and CDR2 SASEGT. The CDR3 DNA is TGTGCCAGCAGTGACGGACAGGGGTTTAATGAAAAACTGTTTTTT. Protein sequence: CASSDGQGFNEKLFF.

J is TRBJ1-3 and V is TRBV7-2, with 10 nucleotides matching TRBD1. Germline V lookup: CDR1 SGHTA, CDR2 FQGNSA. The CDR3 has 15 amino acids. The ends lost 5 bases at V and 0 bases at J; junction bases unmatched: 1. The CDR3 coding sequence is TGTGCCAGCAGCAGGACAGGGGGCTCTGGAAACACCATATATTTT. It yields the protein CASSRTGGSGNTIYF.

V and J are TRBV30 and TRBJ1-4; 8 bases are shared with TRBD1. Losses at the gene ends were 2 bases for V and 5 bases for J; bases not matched to a gene: 4. Germline loops: CDR1 GTSNPN, CDR2 SVGIG (reference sequence). The CDR3 is made up of 14 amino acids. The CDR3 DNA reads as TGTGCCTGGAGTCGACAGGGGATGAATGAAAAACTGTTTTTT. Translation: CAWSRQGMNEKLFF.

In its sample, this clone is medium-sized. The V and J genes are TRBV7-9 and TRBJ2-7; D is undetermined. The CDR3 spans 12 residues. Trimming pared 2 bases from V and 6 bases from J, leaving 8 bases between. Germline assignment: CDR1 SEHNR and CDR2 FQNEAQ (reference sequence). CDR3 sequence (DNA): TGTGCCAGCAGCTTAACTCTGAGCGAGCAGTACTTC. Its translation: CASSLTLSEQYF.

This clone was counted between two and nine times. CDR3 amino acids: CASSPRDRALNSPLHF. The CDR3 DNA reads TGCGCCAGCAGCCCCCGGGATAGGGCGCTGAATTCACCCCTCCACTTT. The chain is built from TRBV5-1 and TRBJ1-6; no clear D gene. Trimming removed 4 bases from V and 7 bases from J, with 18 bases in between. Per the germline V gene, CDR1 is SGHRS and CDR2 is YFSETQ. The CDR3 consists of 16 residues.

This sequence joins TRBV11-2 and TRBJ2-6; 8 positions match TRBD1. CDR1 is SGHAT and CDR2 is FQNNGV in the germline V gene. V lost 3 bases and J lost 4; bases outside the gene matches: 5. The CDR3 contains 16 residues. CDR3 protein: CASSFQGAAGANVLTF. The CDR3 region has the DNA TGTGCCAGCAGCTTCCAGGGGGCGGCGGGGGCCAACGTCCTGACTTTC.

V is TRBV27 and J is TRBJ1-1, with D unclear. CDR3 length equals 13 residues. Germline CDR1 is MNHEY and CDR2 is SMNVEV (reference sequence). V lost 1 base and J lost 3, with 6 bases in between. CDR3 sequence reads: CASSLFADTEAFF. The CDR3 DNA sequence: TGTGCCAGCAGTTTATTCGCGGACACTGAAGCTTTCTTT.

The gene calls are TRBV28 and TRBJ2-5; 9 positions match TRBD1. The ends lost 9 bases at V and 9 bases at J; junction bases unmatched: 5. The CDR3 spans 11 residues. Germline V CDR1 and CDR2: MDHEN, SYDVKM. For the CDR3, the DNA is TGTGCCAGTAGGGACAGGGAGTCCCAGTACTTC. Its translation is CASRDRESQYF.

The chain is built from TRBV24-1 and TRBJ2-1, with 15 bases matching TRBD2. Germline trimming cut 2 bases from V and 6 bases from J; bases unmatched to any gene: 13. The CDR3 is 20 amino acids. Per germline, CDR1 KGHDR and CDR2 SFDVKD. The CDR3 spells CATSDSGRTSGGAKVNEQFF. CDR3 in DNA: TGTGCCACCAGTGATTCGGGCCGGACTAGCGGGGGGGCGAAGGTCAATGAGCAGTTCTTC.